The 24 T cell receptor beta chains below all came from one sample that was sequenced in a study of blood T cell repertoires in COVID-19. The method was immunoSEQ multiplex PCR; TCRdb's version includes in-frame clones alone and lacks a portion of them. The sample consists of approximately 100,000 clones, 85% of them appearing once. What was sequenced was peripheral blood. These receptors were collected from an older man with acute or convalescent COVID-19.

The CDR3 spells CAWSGDRTGATNEKLFF. The CDR3 coding sequence is TGTGCCTGGAGTGGTGACCGGACAGGGGCAACTAATGAAAAACTGTTTTTT. This chain connects TRBV30 to TRBJ1-4; 9 positions match TRBD1. Looked up from germline, CDR1 is GTSNPN and CDR2 is SVGIG (reference sequence). The CDR3 extends over 17 amino acids. The V and J ends lost 1 base and 0 bases, in that order; junction bases with no gene match: 6.

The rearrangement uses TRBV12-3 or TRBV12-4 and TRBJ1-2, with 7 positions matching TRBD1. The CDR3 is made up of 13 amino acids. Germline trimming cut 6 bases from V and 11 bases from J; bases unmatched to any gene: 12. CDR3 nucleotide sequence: TGTGCCAGCAGCACCGGGACAGACCGTCTTTACACCTTC. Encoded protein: CASSTGTDRLYTF.

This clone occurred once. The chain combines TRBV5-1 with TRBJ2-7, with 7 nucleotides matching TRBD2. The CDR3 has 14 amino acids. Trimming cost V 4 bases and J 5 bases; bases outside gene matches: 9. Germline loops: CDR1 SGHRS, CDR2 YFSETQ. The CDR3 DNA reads TGCGCCAGCAGCAGGGGCGGGAGTTCAAACGAGCAGTACTTC. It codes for CASSRGGSSNEQYF. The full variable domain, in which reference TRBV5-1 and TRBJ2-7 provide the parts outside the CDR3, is KAGVTQTPRYLIKTRGQQVTLSCSPISGHRSVSWYQQTPGQGLQFLFEYFSETQRNKGNFPGRFSGRQFSNSRSEMNVSTLELGDSALYLCASSRGGSSNEQYFGPGTRLTVT.

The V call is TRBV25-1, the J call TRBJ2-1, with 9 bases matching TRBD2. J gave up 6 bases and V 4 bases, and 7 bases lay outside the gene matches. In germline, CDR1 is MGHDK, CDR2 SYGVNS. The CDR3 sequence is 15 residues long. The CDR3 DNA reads TGTGCCAGCAGTGTCCTAGCGGGACTGGGCAATGAGCAGTTCTTC. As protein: CASSVLAGLGNEQFF.

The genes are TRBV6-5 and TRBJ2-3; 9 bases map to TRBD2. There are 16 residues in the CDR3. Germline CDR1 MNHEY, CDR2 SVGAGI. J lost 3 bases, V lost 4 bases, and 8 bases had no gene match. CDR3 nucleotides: TGTGCCAGCAGTTCCGTGGGAGCGGGAGGAACAGATACGCAGTATTTT. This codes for CASSSVGAGGTDTQYF.

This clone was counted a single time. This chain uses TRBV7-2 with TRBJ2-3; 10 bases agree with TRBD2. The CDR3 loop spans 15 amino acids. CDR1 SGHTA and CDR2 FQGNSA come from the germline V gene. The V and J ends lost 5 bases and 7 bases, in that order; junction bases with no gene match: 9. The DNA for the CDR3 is TGTGCCAGCAGCAAGAGCGGGAGGGATGGAAATACGCAGTATTTT. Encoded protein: CASSKSGRDGNTQYF.

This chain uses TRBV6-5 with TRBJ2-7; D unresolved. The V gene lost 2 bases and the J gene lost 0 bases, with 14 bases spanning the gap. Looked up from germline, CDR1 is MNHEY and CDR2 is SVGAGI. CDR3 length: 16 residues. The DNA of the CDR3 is TGTGCCAGCAGTTACCGATCGACTGATAGCTCCTACGAGCAGTACTTC. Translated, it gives CASSYRSTDSSYEQYF.

The CDR3 DNA follows: TGTGCCAGCAGCTCGGTGGACAGGGCCGCCTACGAGCAGTACTTC. Translated: CASSSVDRAAYEQYF. The chain links TRBV7-9 to TRBJ2-7; TRBD1 matches 8 bases. There are 15 residues in the CDR3. Germline CDR1 reads SEHNR; CDR2 reads FQNEAQ (reference sequence). The V and J ends lost 4 bases and 2 bases, in that order; junction bases with no gene match: 7.

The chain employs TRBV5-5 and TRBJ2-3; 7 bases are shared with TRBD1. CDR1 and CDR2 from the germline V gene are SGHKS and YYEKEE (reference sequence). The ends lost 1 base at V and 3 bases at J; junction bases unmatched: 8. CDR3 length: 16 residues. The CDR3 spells CASSLYLRGSTDTQYF. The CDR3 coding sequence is TGTGCCAGCAGCTTGTATCTCAGGGGGAGTACAGATACGCAGTATTTT.

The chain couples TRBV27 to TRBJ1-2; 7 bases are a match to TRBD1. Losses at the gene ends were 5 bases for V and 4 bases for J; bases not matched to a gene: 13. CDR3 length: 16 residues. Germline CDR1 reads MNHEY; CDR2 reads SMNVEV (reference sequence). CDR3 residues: CASSKHDRAQGYGYTF. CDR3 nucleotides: TGTGCCAGCAGTAAACATGACAGGGCTCAGGGCTATGGCTACACCTTC.

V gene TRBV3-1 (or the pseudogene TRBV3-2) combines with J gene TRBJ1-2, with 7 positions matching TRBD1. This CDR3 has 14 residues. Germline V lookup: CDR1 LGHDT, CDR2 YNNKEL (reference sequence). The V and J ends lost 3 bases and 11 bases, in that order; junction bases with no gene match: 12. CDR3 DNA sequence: TGTGCCAGCAGCCAGGCGGGACAGCTCGTACAGTACACCTTC. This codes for CASSQAGQLVQYTF.

DNA for the CDR3: TGTGCCAGCAGCCCCCGGGTCCTATCTAATGAGCAGTTCTTC. It specifies CASSPRVLSNEQFF. This chain connects TRBV9 to TRBJ2-1, with D hard to call. There are 14 residues in the CDR3. The V gene's germline CDR1 is SGDLS and CDR2 YYNGEE. Trimming left V 4 bases short and J 7 bases short, with 15 bases between.

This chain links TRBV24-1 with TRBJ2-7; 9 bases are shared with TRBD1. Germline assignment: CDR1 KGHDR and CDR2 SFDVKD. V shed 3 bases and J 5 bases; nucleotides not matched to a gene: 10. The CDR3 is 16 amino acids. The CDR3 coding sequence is TGTGCCACCAGTGATACAGACGGGACAGGGATTCACGAGCAGTACTTC. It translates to CATSDTDGTGIHEQYF.

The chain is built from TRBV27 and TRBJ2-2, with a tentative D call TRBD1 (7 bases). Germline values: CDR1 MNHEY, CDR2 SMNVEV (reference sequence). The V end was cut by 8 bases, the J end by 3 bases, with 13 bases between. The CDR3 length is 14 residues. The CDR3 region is CASGAGGYTGELFF. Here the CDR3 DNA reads TGTGCCAGCGGGGCAGGGGGGTACACCGGGGAGCTGTTTTTT.

The CDR3 DNA reads as TGTGCCATCAGTGATTTTTTAGCGGGAGGGAAGCCTGAGCAGTTCTTC. Translation gives CAISDFLAGGKPEQFF. This sequence joins TRBV10-3 and TRBJ2-1; 11 nucleotides align to TRBD2. Germline-derived CDR1 and CDR2 are ENHRY and SYGVKD. Trimming took 3 bases from V and 9 from J; bases not matched to a gene: 10. This CDR3 is built from 16 residues.

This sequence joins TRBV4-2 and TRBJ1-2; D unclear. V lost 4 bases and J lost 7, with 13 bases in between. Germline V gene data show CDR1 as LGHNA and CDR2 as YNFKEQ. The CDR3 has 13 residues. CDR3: CASSPGTSGGYTF. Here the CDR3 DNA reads TGTGCCAGCAGCCCAGGAACCAGCGGTGGCTACACCTTC.

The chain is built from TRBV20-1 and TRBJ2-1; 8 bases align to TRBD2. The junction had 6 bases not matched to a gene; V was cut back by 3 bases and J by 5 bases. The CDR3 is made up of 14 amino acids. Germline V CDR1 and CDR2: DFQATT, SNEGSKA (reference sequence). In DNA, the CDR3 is TGCAGTGCTAGTAGACGCGGGAGGAACAATGAGCAGTTCTTC. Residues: CSASRRGRNNEQFF.

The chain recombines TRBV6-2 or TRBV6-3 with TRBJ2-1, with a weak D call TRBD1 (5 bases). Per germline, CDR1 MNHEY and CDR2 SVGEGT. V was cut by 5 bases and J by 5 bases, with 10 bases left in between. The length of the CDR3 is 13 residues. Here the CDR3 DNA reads TGTGCCAGCAGTAGGTCAGGGAACAATGAGCAGTTCTTC. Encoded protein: CASSRSGNNEQFF.

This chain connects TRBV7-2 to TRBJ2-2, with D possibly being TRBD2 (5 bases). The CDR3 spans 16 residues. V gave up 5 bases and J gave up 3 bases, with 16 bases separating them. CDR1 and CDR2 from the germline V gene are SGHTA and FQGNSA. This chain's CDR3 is CASSKRRVFDTGELFF. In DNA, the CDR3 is TGTGCCAGCAGCAAGCGGCGGGTTTTCGACACCGGGGAGCTGTTTTTT.

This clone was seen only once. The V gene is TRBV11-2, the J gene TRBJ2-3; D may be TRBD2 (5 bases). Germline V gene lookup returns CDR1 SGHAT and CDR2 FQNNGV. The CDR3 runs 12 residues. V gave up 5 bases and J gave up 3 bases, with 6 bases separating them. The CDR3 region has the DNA TGTGCCAGCAGCCGGAGGACAGATACGCAGTATTTT. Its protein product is CASSRRTDTQYF.

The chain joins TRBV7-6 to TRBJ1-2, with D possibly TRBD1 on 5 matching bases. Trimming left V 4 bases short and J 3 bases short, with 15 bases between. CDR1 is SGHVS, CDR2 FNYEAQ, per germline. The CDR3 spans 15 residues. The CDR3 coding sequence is TGTGCCAGCAGCTCCCATGGGGGGGGTTACTATGGCTACACCTTC. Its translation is CASSSHGGGYYGYTF.

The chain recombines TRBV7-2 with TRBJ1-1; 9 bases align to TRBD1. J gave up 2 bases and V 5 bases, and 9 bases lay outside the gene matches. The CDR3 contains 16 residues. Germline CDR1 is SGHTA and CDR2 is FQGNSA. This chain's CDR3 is CASSLGTGRPNTEAFF. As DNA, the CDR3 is TGTGCCAGCAGCCTGGGGACAGGGAGACCTAACACTGAAGCTTTCTTT.

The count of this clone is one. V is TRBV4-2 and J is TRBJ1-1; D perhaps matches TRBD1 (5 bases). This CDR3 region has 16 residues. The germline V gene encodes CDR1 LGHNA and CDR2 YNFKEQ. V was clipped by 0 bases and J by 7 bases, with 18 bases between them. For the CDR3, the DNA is TGTGCCAGCAGCCAAGACTCTGGACATACCAACGTTGAAGCTTTCTTT. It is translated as CASSQDSGHTNVEAFF.

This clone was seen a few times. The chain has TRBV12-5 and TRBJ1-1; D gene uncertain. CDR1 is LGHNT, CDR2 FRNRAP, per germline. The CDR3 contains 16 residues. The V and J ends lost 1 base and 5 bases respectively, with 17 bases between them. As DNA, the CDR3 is TGTGCTAGTGGTTTGGACGGACTGGGGAAAACGACTGAAGCTTTCTTT. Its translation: CASGLDGLGKTTEAFF.